Listed here is a single T cell receptor beta chain. The data were taken from a study of blood T cell repertoires in COVID-19. About the study: Sources were T cells, B-cell-depleted T cells, or PBMCs; the material itself was cDNA or gDNA.

This CDR3 contains 14 residues. Per germline, CDR1 SGHTA and CDR2 FQGNSA. Losses at the gene ends were 7 bases for V and 3 bases for J; bases not matched to a gene: 8. As originally analysed: Nucleated cell number was recorded as an estimate derived from reference gene primer amplification. TCRdb's table, derived via immunoSEQ multiplex PCR, lists solely in-frame clones and lacks some. That table furnishes V, J and clone size, whereas the DNA furnished D and trimming. Of 150,000 to 180,000 clones in the sample, approximately 78% were seen once. J is TRBJ2-7 and V is TRBV7-2, with 8 bases lining up with TRBD1. The clonotype comes from a man at least 80 years old with acute or convalescent COVID-19. Input material: peripheral blood. The chain's CDR3 is CASTPGQAGYEQYF. Written as DNA, the CDR3 is TGTGCCAGCACCCCGGGACAGGCCGGCTACGAGCAGTACTTC.